The 21 T cell receptor beta chains below were found in one sample sequenced in a study of blood T cell repertoires in COVID-19. TCRdb's table, derived via immunoSEQ multiplex PCR, lists solely in-frame clones and lacks some. The sample holds around 200,000 clones, around 86% seen once. Material for sequencing was PBMCs or T cells enriched from blood (not recorded which). These receptors all come from a man aged 40-55 years with acute COVID-19.

The CDR3 protein is CASTGQKSGTQYF. The CDR3 DNA follows: TGTGCCAGCACTGGACAGAAGTCTGGTACCCAGTACTTC. V and J are TRBV2 and TRBJ2-5; D might be TRBD1 (6 bases). Trimming took off 7 bases at V and 8 bases at J, with 17 bases between the two ends. CDR1 is SNHLY and CDR2 is FYNNEI in the germline V gene. The CDR3 runs to 13 residues.

The rearrangement joins TRBV18 to TRBJ1-1, with a weak D call TRBD1 (5 bases). The CDR3 contains 13 residues. From germline, CDR1 is KGHSH and CDR2 LQKENI. Deletions cut 3 bases from V and 8 bases from J, with 13 bases between. The CDR3 here is CASSPYRQTEAFF. In nucleotides, the CDR3 is TGTGCCAGCTCACCCTATAGACAGACAGAAGCTTTCTTT. Full variable domain (remainder filled in from reference TRBV18 and TRBJ1-1): NAGVMQNPRHLVRRRGQEARLRCSPMKGHSHVYWYRQLPEEGLKFMVYLQKENIIDESGMPKERFSAEFPKEGPSILRIQQVVRGDSAAYFCASSPYRQTEAFFGQGTRLTVV.

The chain recombines TRBV7-6 with TRBJ2-2; D gene ambiguous. The germline V and J ends were trimmed by 5 bases and 4 bases, with 8 bases remaining between them. Germline lookup yields CDR1 SGHVS and CDR2 FNYEAQ. The CDR3 loop spans 13 amino acids. CDR3 loop: CASSPVLTGELFF. The CDR3 region has the DNA TGTGCCAGCAGCCCCGTTCTCACCGGGGAGCTGTTTTTT. Drawing the rest from reference TRBV7-6 and TRBJ2-2, the complete variable domain is GAGVSQSPRYKVTKRGQDVALRCDPISGHVSLYWYRQALGQGPEFLTYFNYEAQQDKSGLPNDRFSAERPEGSISTLTIQRTEQRDSAMYRCASSPVLTGELFFGEGSRLTVL.

The chain recombines TRBV20-1 with TRBJ2-7; D may be TRBD2 (6 bases). V dropped 3 bases and J dropped 6 bases, with 21 bases sitting between them. CDR3 length equals 15 residues. From germline, CDR1 is DFQATT and CDR2 SNEGSKA (reference sequence). The CDR3 region has the DNA TGCAGTGCTAGTGCTCCCTCCTCTTCCGGGAGCGAGCAGTACTTC. It yields the protein CSASAPSSSGSEQYF.

A single count supports this clone. V is TRBV12-5 and J is TRBJ2-5; 8 bases fit TRBD1. V lost 4 bases, J lost 6 bases, and 4 bases stayed unmatched. The CDR3 contains 13 residues. Germline V CDR1 and CDR2: LGHNT, FRNRAP. The CDR3, as DNA: TGTGCTAGTGGTTCTGACAGGGGTCAGACCCAGTACTTC. Protein product: CASGSDRGQTQYF.

This chain links TRBV9 with TRBJ2-2; 9 nucleotides line up with TRBD1. This CDR3 is built from 18 residues. V gave up 3 bases and J gave up 2 bases; unmatched junction bases: 11. The V gene's germline CDR1 is SGDLS and CDR2 YYNGEE. CDR3 amino acids: CASSGPRMDRGNTGELFF. The CDR3 nucleotides are TGTGCCAGCAGCGGACCGAGAATGGACAGGGGAAACACCGGGGAGCTGTTTTTT. Looking up the rest from reference TRBV9 and TRBJ2-2 gives the full variable domain: DSGVTQTPKHLITATGQRVTLRCSPRSGDLSVYWYQQSLDQGLQFLIQYYNGEERAKGNILERFSAQQFPDLHSELNLSSLELGDSALYFCASSGPRMDRGNTGELFFGEGSRLTVL.

This sequence joins TRBV10-3 and TRBJ1-3; tentative D call: TRBD1 (6 bases). The V gene lost 6 bases and the J gene lost 6 bases, with 12 bases spanning the gap. Germline assignment: CDR1 ENHRY and CDR2 SYGVKD. The CDR3 is made up of 13 amino acids. The DNA of the CDR3 is TGTGCCATCAGGGACAGCGAAGCAAACACCATATATTTT. It specifies CAIRDSEANTIYF.

CDR3 bases: TGTGCCAGCACCCTTAGGGAGACTGAGCAGTTCTTC. Protein: CASTLRETEQFF. The chain couples TRBV11-2 to TRBJ2-1, with a weak D call TRBD2 (5 bases). Trimming left V 7 bases short and J 9 bases short, with 13 bases between. CDR3 size: 12 residues. The germline V gene has CDR1 SGHAT and CDR2 FQNNGV.

The rearrangement joins TRBV4-2 to TRBJ2-7; D perhaps matches TRBD2 (7 bases). The V end lost 0 bases, the J end lost 6 bases, and 15 bases lay between the germline ends. The CDR3 has 15 amino acids. Germline V gene data show CDR1 as LGHNA and CDR2 as YNFKEQ. CDR3 protein: CASSQERSRGGEQYF. In nucleotides, the CDR3 is TGTGCCAGCAGCCAAGAAAGGAGTAGGGGGGGCGAGCAGTACTTC.

The CDR3 sequence is CASSPEQGHSPLHF. In nucleotides, the CDR3 is TGTGCCAGCTCACCAGAGCAGGGCCATTCACCCCTCCACTTT. The rearrangement links TRBV18 to TRBJ1-6, with D possibly TRBD1 on 5 matching bases. The CDR3 has 14 amino acids. V dropped 2 bases and J dropped 8 bases, with 10 bases sitting between them. Germline assignment: CDR1 KGHSH and CDR2 LQKENI.

The chain uses TRBV27 and TRBJ1-2; 11 nucleotides line up with TRBD1. Germline trimming cut 4 bases from V and 7 bases from J; bases unmatched to any gene: 5. CDR1 and CDR2 (germline): MNHEY, SMNVEV (reference sequence). This CDR3 region has 14 residues. The CDR3 reads CASSSGQGAGGYTF. The CDR3 DNA reads as TGTGCCAGCAGTTCCGGACAGGGGGCTGGTGGCTACACCTTC.

V is TRBV29-1 and J is TRBJ1-1; D unresolved. This CDR3 comprises 12 residues. V was trimmed by 2 bases and J by 1 base, leaving 5 bases between them. From germline, CDR1 is SQVTM and CDR2 ANQGSEA. The CDR3 here is CSVESGNTEAFF. DNA of the CDR3: TGCAGCGTTGAATCGGGGAACACTGAAGCTTTCTTT.

This clone occurred once. The chain recombines TRBV5-1 with TRBJ1-1; TRBD1 is a possible D gene (5 bases). Trimming removed 4 bases at V and 0 bases at J, with 10 bases between. The CDR3 contains 14 residues. Germline loops: CDR1 SGHRS, CDR2 YFSETQ. The DNA for the CDR3 is TGCGCCAGCAGCCCCGACAGCATGAACACTGAAGCTTTCTTT. This encodes CASSPDSMNTEAFF.

This clone was seen once. The genes are TRBV7-8 and TRBJ1-2; tentative D call: TRBD1 (6 bases). The V end lost 0 bases, the J end lost 1 base, and 9 bases lay between the germline ends. The germline V gene encodes CDR1 SGHVS and CDR2 FQNEAQ. This CDR3 comprises 15 residues. CDR3 in amino acids: CASSLARGGNYGYTF. The CDR3 nucleotides are TGTGCCAGCAGCTTAGCGAGAGGGGGTAACTATGGCTACACCTTC.

The chain carries TRBV19 and TRBJ1-4, with 8 bases matching TRBD1. The length of the CDR3 is 14 residues. Germline V gene lookup returns CDR1 LNHDA and CDR2 SQIVND (reference sequence). Trimming removed 7 bases from V and 10 bases from J; junction bases left unmatched: 11. The CDR3 region has the DNA TGTGCCAGTACGACGGGACAGGCCTTGGGAAAACTGTTTTTT. Translating it yields CASTTGQALGKLFF.

The chain couples TRBV5-1 to TRBJ2-5; 7 nucleotides align to TRBD1. This CDR3 has 15 residues. Per the germline V gene, CDR1 is SGHRS and CDR2 is YFSETQ. After removal of 4 bases from V and 2 bases from J, the junction contained 8 bases not matched to a gene. DNA for the CDR3: TGCGCCAGCAGCCAGACAAGGACAGGACAAGAGACCCAGTACTTC. It codes for CASSQTRTGQETQYF.

The chain couples TRBV29-1 to TRBJ2-1; 8 bases match TRBD2. Germline V CDR1 and CDR2: SQVTM, ANQGSEA. The CDR3 is made up of 13 amino acids. V dropped 3 bases and J dropped 7; count of bases not matched to a gene: 5. The CDR3 region has the DNA TGCAGCGTTGATACTAGCGGAACGAATGAGCAGTTCTTC. Protein sequence: CSVDTSGTNEQFF.

The V call is TRBV9, the J call TRBJ2-5; 9 bases map to TRBD2. In germline, CDR1 is SGDLS, CDR2 YYNGEE. CDR3 length equals 15 residues. V lost 4 bases and J lost 5; bases outside the gene matches: 9. CDR3 loop: CASSPRLAVGETQYF. The DNA for the CDR3 is TGTGCCAGCAGCCCCCGACTAGCGGTGGGGGAGACCCAGTACTTC.

This sequence joins TRBV29-1 and TRBJ2-5; 7 nucleotides align to TRBD1. V dropped 7 bases and J dropped 4; count of bases not matched to a gene: 12. The CDR3 has 14 residues. Germline CDR1 reads SQVTM; CDR2 reads ANQGSEA. DNA for the CDR3: TGCAGCGGATGGACAGGCTCGGTCCGAGAGACCCAGTACTTC. Protein: CSGWTGSVRETQYF.

This chain connects TRBV30 to TRBJ2-1; 10 bases are shared with TRBD2. CDR1 and CDR2 (germline): GTSNPN, SVGIG (reference sequence). Unmatched junction bases numbered 7, after V lost 1 base and J lost 7 bases. CDR3 size: 15 residues. In nucleotides, the CDR3 is TGTGCCTGGAGTGCCTACCTAGCGGGGGCTAATGAGCAGTTCTTC. Its protein is CAWSAYLAGANEQFF.

As DNA, the CDR3 is TGTGCCAGCATTCTTACAGGGGCCGGTGGGGAAAAACTGTTTTTT. Protein: CASILTGAGGEKLFF. The chain has TRBV2 and TRBJ1-4; TRBD1 agrees at 7 bases. The CDR3 runs 15 residues. With 7 bases clipped from V and 8 bases from J, the junction kept 13 bases outside the gene matches. The V gene's germline CDR1 is SNHLY and CDR2 FYNNEI.